This T cell receptor (beta chain) is from a study of early T cells in non-severe SARS-CoV-2 infection. Study as a whole: The authors sequenced bulk RNA from unsorted whole blood, leaving chains unpaired. The study's findings and limits: VDJdb-based matching was biased toward anti-spike CD8 responses and missed private and CD4 specificities.

A single count supports this clonotype. Its antigen is still unknown. V lost 1 base and J lost 6; bases outside the gene matches: 6. CDR1 is LNHNV, CDR2 YYDKDF, per germline (reference sequence). There are 14 residues in the CDR3. Attachment of unique molecular identifiers to individual cDNA molecules was performed. TCRdb reprocessed the 5' RACE reads with MiXCR, giving one entry per CDR3 protein. This sample has tens of thousands of distinct CDR3 sequences, with around a tenth found just once. This receptor was taken from an adult who was a healthcare worker with PCR-confirmed SARS-CoV-2 infection or an uninfected control (not recorded which). Sequenced input: whole blood. The rearrangement joins TRBV15 to TRBJ2-7, with TRBD2 matching 7 bases. CDR3: CATSRVFSGGEQYF. DNA of the CDR3: TGTGCCACCAGCAGAGTCTTCTCGGGAGGCGAGCAGTACTTC.